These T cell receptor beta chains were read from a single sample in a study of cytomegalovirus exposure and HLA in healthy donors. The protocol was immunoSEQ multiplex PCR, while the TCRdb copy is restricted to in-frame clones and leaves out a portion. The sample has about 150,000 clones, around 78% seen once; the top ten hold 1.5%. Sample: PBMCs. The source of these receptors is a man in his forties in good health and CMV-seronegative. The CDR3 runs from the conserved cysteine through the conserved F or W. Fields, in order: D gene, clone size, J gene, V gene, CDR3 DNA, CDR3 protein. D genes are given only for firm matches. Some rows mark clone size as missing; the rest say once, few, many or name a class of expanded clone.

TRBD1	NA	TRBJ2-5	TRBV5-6	TGTACCAGCAGCCAGCCAGGGGGTAATGGGGAGACCCAGTACTTC	CTSSQPGGNGETQYF
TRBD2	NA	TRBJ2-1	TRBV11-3	TGTGCCAGCAGCTTAGGACTAGCGGGGGGTAAAGGGTCATACAATGAGCAGTTCTTC	CASSLGLAGGKGSYNEQFF
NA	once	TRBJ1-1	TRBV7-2	TGTGCCAGCAGCCCCAATGGGCAGAACACTGAAGCTTTCTTT	CASSPNGQNTEAFF
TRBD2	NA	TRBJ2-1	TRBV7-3	TGTGCCAGCAGCTTTACGGGGGGAGGCAATGAGCAGTTCTTC	CASSFTGGGNEQFF
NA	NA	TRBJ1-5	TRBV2	TGTGCCAGCAGCCGGGGAGGGACTGGCAATCAGCCCCAGCATTTT	CASSRGGTGNQPQHF
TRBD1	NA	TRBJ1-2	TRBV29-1	TGCAGCGTTGGGACAGGGGGCAGGGGCTACACCTTC	CSVGTGGRGYTF
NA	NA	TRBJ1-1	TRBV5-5	TGTGCCAGCAGCTTGAGGGGGGGAAGTGGGAACACTGAAGCTTTCTTT	CASSLRGGSGNTEAFF
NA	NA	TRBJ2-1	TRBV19	TGTGCCAGTAGTATAGATCTGGGCGGGGACCACAATGAGCAGTTCTTC	CASSIDLGGDHNEQFF
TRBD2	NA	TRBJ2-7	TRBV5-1	TGCGCCAGCAGCGAGAATAGCGGGGCAGCCTACGAGCAGTACTTC	CASSENSGAAYEQYF
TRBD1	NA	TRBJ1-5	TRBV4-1	TGCGCCAGCAGCCAAGTAGGGACAGGGGTTCAGCCCCAGCATTTT	CASSQVGTGVQPQHF
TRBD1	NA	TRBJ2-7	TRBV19	TGTGCCAGTACCGCCGGGACAGGGAGCACCTACGAGCAGTACTTC	CASTAGTGSTYEQYF
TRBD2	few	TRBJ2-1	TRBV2	TGTGCCAGCAGGGGGACTAGCGGGGAATTCTACAATGAGCAGTTCTTC	CASRGTSGEFYNEQFF
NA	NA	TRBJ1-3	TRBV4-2	TGTGCCAGCAGCCAAGACTTAGGGGGCTCTGGAAACACCATATATTTT	CASSQDLGGSGNTIYF
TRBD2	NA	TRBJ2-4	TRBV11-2	TGTGCCAGCAGCACGACTAGCGGCCCACCAAACATTCAGTACTTC	CASSTTSGPPNIQYF
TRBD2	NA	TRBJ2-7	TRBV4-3	TGCGCCAACAGCCCGGGGGGAAGCGGGAGGCCCCACGAGCAGTACTTC	CANSPGGSGRPHEQYF
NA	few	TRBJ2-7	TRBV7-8	TGTGCCAGCAGCTTAGAGGCAGGATCCAGCTCCTACGAGCAGTACTTC	CASSLEAGSSSYEQYF
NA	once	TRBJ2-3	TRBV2	TGTGCCAGCAGCCTGACTGATAGCACAGATACGCAGTATTTT	CASSLTDSTDTQYF
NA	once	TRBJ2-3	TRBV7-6	TGTGCCAGCAGAGACGGGATCATAGATACGCAGTATTTT	CASRDGIIDTQYF
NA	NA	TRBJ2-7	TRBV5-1	TGCGCCAGCAGCTTGGAGAGCGGATACGAGCAGTACTTC	CASSLESGYEQYF
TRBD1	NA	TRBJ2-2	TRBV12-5	TGTGCTAGTGGTTTGGGACAGGGCGCCGGGGAGCTGTTTTTT	CASGLGQGAGELFF
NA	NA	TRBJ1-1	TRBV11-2	TGTGCCAGCAGCCTAAACAGGGCCTTGAACACTGAAGCTTTCTTT	CASSLNRALNTEAFF
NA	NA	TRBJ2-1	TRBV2	TGTGCCAGCAGCGAATACAGGGTTAGCAATGAGCAGTTCTTC	CASSEYRVSNEQFF
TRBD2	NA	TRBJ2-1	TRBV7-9	TGTTCCAGCAGCTCAAGCCTTAGCGGGAGCTCCTACAATGAGCAGTTCTTC	CSSSSSLSGSSYNEQFF
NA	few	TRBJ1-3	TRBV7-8	TGTGCCAGCAGCCCCGGGAGGGGGGTTCGCTCTGGAAACACCATATATTTT	CASSPGRGVRSGNTIYF
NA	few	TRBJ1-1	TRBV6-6	TGTGCCAGCAGCGGGGGGAACACTGAAGCTTTCTTT	CASSGGNTEAFF
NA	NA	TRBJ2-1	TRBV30	TGTGCCTGGAAGGAGGGATTGTCCTACAATGAGCAGTTCTTC	CAWKEGLSYNEQFF
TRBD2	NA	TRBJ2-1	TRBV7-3	TGTGCCAGCAGCTTGCTCCCCGCGGGAGCTTCGGAGCAGTTCTTC	CASSLLPAGASEQFF
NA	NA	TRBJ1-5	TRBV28	TGTGCCAGCAGTTTTCCCTGGGGGGTTAATCAGCCCCAGCATTTT	CASSFPWGVNQPQHF
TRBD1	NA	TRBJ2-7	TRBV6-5	TGTGCCAGCAGTTACTCGTTGACAGGGGGCTACGAGCAGTACTTC	CASSYSLTGGYEQYF
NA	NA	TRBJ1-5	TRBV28	TGTGCCAGCACCCGGTTGCGGAGCAATCAGCCCCAGCATTTT	CASTRLRSNQPQHF
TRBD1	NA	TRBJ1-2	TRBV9	TGTGCCAGCAGCTTCGGACAGGGAGAGGGGGATGGCTACACCTTC	CASSFGQGEGDGYTF
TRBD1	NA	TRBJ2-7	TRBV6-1	TGTGCCAGCAGCCCCGGACAGGGTTGGAGGTACGAGCAGTACTTC	CASSPGQGWRYEQYF
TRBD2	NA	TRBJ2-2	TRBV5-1	TGCGCCAGTAGTTACTCGAATAGCGGGAGATCCGGGGAGCTGTTTTTT	CASSYSNSGRSGELFF